At least ten counts were recorded for the clone carrying this T cell receptor (beta chain). The data stem from a study of regulatory T cells in long-lasting Graves disease. The CDR3 totals 13 residues. Germline V gene lookup returns CDR1 SGHDT and CDR2 YYEEEE. V was pared by 7 bases and J by 8 bases, with 11 bases of the junction left unmatched. Library construction for TCR beta used iRepertoire HTBI primers and Arm-PCR of CDR3 regions. TCRdb called the multiplex PCR reads again in MiXCR, with one record for every CDR3 protein. The table lists about 540,000 distinct CDR3 sequences, roughly 13% of them singletons. Noted time point: newly diagnosed GD, antithyroid drugs for less than 3 months. PBMCs provided the RNA from which the TCR library was made. A further study also used this sample, focusing on T cells in Graves' hyperthyroidism and ophthalmopathy. That source reports: It was a median 6.5 months before onset that the model predicted ophthalmopathy.

The sample consisted of peripheral blood mononuclear cells (PBMCs), taken at new diagnosis, from a patient treated with antithyroid drugs. This chain connects TRBV5-6 to TRBJ1-2; TRBD1 matches 7 bases. The sequence was obtained from a man aged 30 to 39 with Graves disease. The CDR3 coding sequence is TGTGCCAGCCGAAAAGGGACAGCTCGAGGCTACACCTTC. Protein: CASRKGTARGYTF.